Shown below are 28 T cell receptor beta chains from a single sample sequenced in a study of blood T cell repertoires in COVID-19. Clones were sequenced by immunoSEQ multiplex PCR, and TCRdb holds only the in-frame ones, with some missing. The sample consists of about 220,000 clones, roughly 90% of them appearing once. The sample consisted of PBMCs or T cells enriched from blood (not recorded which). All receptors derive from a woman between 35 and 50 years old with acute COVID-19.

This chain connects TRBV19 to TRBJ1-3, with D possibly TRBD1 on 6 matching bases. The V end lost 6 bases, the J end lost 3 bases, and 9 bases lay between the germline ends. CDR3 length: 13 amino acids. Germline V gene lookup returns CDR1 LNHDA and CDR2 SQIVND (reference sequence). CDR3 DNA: TGTGCCAGTAGGGACAGCGTTGGAAACACCATATATTTT. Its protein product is CASRDSVGNTIYF.

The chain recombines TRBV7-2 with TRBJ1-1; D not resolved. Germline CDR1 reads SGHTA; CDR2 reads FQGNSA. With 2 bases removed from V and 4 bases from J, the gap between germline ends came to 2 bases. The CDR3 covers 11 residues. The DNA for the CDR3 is TGTGCCAGCAGCTTACTCACTGAAGCTTTCTTT. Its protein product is CASSLLTEAFF. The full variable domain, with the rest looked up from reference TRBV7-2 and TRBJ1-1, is GAGVSQSPSNKVTEKGKDVELRCDPISGHTALYWYRQSLGQGLEFLIYFQGNSAPDKSGLPSDRFSAERTGGSVSTLTIQRTQQEDSAVYLCASSLLTEAFFGQGTRLTVV.

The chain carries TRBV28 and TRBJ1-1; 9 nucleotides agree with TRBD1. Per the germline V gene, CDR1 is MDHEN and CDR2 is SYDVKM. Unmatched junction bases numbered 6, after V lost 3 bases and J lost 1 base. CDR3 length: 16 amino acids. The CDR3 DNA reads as TGTGCCAGCAGTTTCAGGACAGGGGTCTCGAACACTGAAGCTTTCTTT. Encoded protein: CASSFRTGVSNTEAFF.

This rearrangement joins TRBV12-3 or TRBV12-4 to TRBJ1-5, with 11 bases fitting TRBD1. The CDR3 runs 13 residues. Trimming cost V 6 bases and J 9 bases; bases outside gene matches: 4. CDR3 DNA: TGTGCCAGCAGGGGGACAGGGGGTCGGCCCCAGCATTTT. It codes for CASRGTGGRPQHF.

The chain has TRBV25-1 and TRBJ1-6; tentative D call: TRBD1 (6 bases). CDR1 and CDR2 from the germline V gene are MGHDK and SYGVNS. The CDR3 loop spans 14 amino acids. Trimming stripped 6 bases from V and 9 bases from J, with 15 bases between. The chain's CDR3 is CASSRQESGSPLHF. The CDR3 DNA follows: TGTGCCAGCAGCCGACAGGAGTCGGGTTCACCCCTCCACTTT.

DNA for the CDR3: TGTGCCAGCAGCGCCCTTCGGACACACCAAGAGACCCAGTACTTC. It encodes CASSALRTHQETQYF. The chain joins TRBV9 to TRBJ2-5, with a tentative D call TRBD1 (5 bases). Germline CDR1 SGDLS, CDR2 YYNGEE. Trimming took off 3 bases at V and 0 bases at J, with 12 bases between the two ends. This CDR3 has 15 amino acids.

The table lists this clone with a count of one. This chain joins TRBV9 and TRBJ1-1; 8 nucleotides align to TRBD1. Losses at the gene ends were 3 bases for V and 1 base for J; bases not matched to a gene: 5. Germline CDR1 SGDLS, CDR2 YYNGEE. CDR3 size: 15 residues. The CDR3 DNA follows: TGTGCCAGCAGCGCCAGGACAGGGCCGAACACTGAAGCTTTCTTT. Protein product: CASSARTGPNTEAFF.

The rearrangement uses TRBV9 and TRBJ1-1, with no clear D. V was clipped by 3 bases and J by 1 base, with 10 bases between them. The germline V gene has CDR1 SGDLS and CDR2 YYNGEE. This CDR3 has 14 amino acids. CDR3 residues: CASSARETNTEAFF. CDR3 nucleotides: TGTGCCAGCAGCGCGAGGGAGACGAACACTGAAGCTTTCTTT.

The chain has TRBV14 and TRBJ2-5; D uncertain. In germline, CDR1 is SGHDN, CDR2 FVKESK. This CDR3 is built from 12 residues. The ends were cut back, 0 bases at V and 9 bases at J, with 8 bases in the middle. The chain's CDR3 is CASSQEFSPQYF. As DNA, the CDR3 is TGTGCCAGCAGCCAAGAATTCTCTCCCCAGTACTTC.

The CDR3 reads CASSHGVPREITGETQYF. DNA for the CDR3: TGCGCCAGCAGCCACGGGGTACCTAGGGAAATTACGGGAGAGACCCAGTACTTC. The gene calls are TRBV5-1 and TRBJ2-5; D may be TRBD2 (5 bases). This CDR3 spans 18 amino acids. Trimming removed 4 bases at V and 4 bases at J, with 26 bases between. Germline V lookup: CDR1 SGHRS, CDR2 YFSETQ.

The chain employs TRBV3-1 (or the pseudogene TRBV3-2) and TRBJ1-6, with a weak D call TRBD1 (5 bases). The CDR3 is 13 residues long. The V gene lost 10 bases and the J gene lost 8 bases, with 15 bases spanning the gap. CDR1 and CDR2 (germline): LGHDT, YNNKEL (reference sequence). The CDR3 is CAITRVDDSPLHF. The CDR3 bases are TGTGCCATCACCAGGGTGGATGATTCACCCCTCCACTTT.

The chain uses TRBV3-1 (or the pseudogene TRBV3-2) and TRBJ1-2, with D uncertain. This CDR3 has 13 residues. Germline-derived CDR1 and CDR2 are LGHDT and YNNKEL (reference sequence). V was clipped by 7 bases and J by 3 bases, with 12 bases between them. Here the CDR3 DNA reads TGTGCCAGCACATCGGGTTGGGACTATGGCTACACCTTC. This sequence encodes CASTSGWDYGYTF.

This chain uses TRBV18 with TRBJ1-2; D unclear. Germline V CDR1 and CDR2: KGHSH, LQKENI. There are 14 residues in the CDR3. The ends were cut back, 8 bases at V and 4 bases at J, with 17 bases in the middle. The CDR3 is CASKPVPRLYGYTF. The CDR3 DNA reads TGTGCCAGCAAACCAGTACCGAGGCTCTATGGCTACACCTTC.

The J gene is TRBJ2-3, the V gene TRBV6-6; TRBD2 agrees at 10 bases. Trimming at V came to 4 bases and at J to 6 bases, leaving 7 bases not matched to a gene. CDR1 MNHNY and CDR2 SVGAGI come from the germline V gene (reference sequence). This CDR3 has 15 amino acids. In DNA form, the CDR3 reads TGTGCCAGCAGTTTTACCTCTAGCGGGGGCGATACGCAGTATTTT. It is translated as CASSFTSSGGDTQYF.

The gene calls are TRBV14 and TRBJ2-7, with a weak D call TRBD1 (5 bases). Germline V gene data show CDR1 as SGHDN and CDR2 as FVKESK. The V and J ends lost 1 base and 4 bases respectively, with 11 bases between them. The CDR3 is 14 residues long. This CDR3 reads CASSQVDNLYEQYF. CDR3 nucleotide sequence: TGTGCCAGCAGCCAAGTGGACAACTTATACGAGCAGTACTTC.

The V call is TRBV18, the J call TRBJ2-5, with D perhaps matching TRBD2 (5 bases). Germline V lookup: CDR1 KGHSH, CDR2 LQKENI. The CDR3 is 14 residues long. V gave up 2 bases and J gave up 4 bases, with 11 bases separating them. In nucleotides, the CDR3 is TGTGCCAGCTCACCAACGGGCGGGCGAGAGACCCAGTACTTC. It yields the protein CASSPTGGRETQYF.

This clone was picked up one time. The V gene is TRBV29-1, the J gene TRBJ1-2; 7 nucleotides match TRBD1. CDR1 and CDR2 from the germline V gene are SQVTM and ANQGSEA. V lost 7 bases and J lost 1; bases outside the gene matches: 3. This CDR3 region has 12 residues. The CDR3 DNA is TGCAGCGGGACAGGATATAACTATGGCTACACCTTC. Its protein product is CSGTGYNYGYTF.

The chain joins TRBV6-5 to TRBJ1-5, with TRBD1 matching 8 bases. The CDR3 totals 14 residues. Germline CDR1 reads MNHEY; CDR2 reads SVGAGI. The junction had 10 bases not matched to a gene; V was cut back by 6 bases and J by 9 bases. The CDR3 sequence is CASSQDRGNTPQHF. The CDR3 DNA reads TGTGCCAGCAGCCAAGACAGGGGTAATACGCCCCAGCATTTT.

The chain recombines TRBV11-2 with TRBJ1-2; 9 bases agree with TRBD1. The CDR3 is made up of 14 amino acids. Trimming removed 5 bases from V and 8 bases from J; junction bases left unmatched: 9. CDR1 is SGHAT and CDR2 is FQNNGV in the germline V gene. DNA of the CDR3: TGTGCCAGCAGCGCGACCCGGGACAGGGACGGCTACACCTTC. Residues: CASSATRDRDGYTF.

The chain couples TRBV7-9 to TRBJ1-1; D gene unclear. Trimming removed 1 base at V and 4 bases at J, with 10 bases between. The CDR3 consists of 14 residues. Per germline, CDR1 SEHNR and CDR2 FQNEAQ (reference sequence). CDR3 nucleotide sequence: TGTGCCAGCAGCTTAGGCCAGGTGGGCACTGAAGCTTTCTTT. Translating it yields CASSLGQVGTEAFF.

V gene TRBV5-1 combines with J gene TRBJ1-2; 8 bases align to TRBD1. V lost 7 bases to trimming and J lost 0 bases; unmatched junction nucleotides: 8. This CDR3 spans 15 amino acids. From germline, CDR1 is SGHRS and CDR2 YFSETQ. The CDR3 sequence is CASQNTTGANYGYTF. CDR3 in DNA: TGCGCCAGCCAGAACACGACAGGGGCTAACTATGGCTACACCTTC.

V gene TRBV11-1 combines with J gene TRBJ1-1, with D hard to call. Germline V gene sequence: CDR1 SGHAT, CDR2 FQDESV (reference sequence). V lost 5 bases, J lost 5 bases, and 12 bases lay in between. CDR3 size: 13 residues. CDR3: CASSPPSGTEAFF. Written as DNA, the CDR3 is TGTGCCAGCAGCCCTCCCAGCGGGACTGAAGCTTTCTTT. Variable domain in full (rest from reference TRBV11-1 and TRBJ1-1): EAEVAQSPRYKITEKSQAVAFWCDPISGHATLYWYRQILGQGPELLVQFQDESVVDDSQLPKDRFSAERLKGVDSTLKIQPAELGDSAMYLCASSPPSGTEAFFGQGTRLTVV.

CDR3 nucleotides: TGCAGCGTACTGTGTCCGGGACAGGGGACCTACGAGCAGTACTTC. Residues: CSVLCPGQGTYEQYF. The chain carries TRBV29-1 and TRBJ2-7; 10 nucleotides agree with TRBD1. CDR1 and CDR2 (germline): SQVTM, ANQGSEA. The CDR3 is 15 residues long. The junction had 10 bases not matched to a gene; V was cut back by 6 bases and J by 2 bases.

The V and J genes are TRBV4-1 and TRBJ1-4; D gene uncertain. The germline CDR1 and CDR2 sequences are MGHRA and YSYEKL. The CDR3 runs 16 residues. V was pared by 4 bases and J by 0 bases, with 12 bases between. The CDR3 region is CASSPLGQSTNEKLFF. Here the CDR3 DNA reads TGCGCCAGCAGCCCGCTAGGCCAGTCAACTAATGAAAAACTGTTTTTT.

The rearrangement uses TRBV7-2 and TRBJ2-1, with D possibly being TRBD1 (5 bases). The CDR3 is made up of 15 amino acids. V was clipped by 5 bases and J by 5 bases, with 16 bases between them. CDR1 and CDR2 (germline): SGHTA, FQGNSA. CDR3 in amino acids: CASSGQWMGNNEQFF. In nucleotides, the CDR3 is TGTGCCAGCAGCGGACAATGGATGGGAAACAATGAGCAGTTCTTC.

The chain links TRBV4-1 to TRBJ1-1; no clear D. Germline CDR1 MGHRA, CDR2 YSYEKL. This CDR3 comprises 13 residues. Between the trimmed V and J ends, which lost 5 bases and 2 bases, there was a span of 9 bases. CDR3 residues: CASSLRANTEAFF. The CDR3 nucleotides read TGCGCCAGCAGCTTGAGGGCAAACACTGAAGCTTTCTTT.

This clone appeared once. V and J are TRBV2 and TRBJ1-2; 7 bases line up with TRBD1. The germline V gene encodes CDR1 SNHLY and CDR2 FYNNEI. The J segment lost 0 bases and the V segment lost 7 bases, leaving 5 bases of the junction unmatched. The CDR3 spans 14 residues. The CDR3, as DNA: TGTGCCAGCATGGGGACAGAAGCTAACTATGGCTACACCTTC. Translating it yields CASMGTEANYGYTF.

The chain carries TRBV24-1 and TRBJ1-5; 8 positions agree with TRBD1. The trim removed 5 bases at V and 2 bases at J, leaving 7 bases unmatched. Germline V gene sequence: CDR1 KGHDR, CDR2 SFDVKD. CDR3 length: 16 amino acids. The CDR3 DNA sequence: TGTGCCACCAGTGTCGCCGGGACAGGAGGCAATCAGCCCCAGCATTTT. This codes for CATSVAGTGGNQPQHF.